The 2 T cell receptor beta chains reported below all come from one sample, sequenced in a study of chemoradiotherapy in HPV16-positive cancers. Repertoires were generated with immunoSEQ multiplex PCR, while TCRdb's copy carries only in-frame clones and drops some. Here the sample spans 2,500 to 3,500 clones, around four fifths being singletons. This specimen was blood, taken from a patient who underwent chemoradiotherapy. Every receptor here comes from a human donor with HPV-associated anogenital cancer.

The V gene is TRBV6-5, the J gene TRBJ1-2; 9 bases line up with TRBD1. Unmatched junction bases numbered 2, after V lost 4 bases and J lost 5 bases. The germline V gene encodes CDR1 MNHEY and CDR2 SVGAGI. This CDR3 contains 13 residues. The CDR3, as DNA: TGTGCCAGCAGTTTCGGACAGGGGTATGGCTACACCTTC. This sequence encodes CASSFGQGYGYTF.

In DNA form, the CDR3 reads TGTGCCAGCAGGGGGACTAGCGGCACCGGGGAGCTGTTTTTT. Its translation: CASRGTSGTGELFF. The chain combines TRBV6-1 with TRBJ2-2, with 11 bases fitting TRBD2. The junction had 1 base not matched to a gene; V was cut back by 6 bases and J by 4 bases. Germline assignment: CDR1 MNHNS and CDR2 SASEGT. The CDR3 totals 14 residues.